These T cell receptor beta chains were read from a single sample in a study of T cell responses to AZD1222 COVID-19 vaccine. Profiled with immunoSEQ multiplex PCR; TCRdb holds only in-frame clones, not every one. The data contain 200,000 or so clones, around 93% of them seen just once; the ten biggest clones take up 1%. Sequenced here: peripheral blood, sampled 28 days after the second AZD1222 dose. These receptors all stem from an adult who received the AZD1222 COVID-19 vaccine. Each CDR3 is given with its conserved first and last residue. Each record gives: clone size, J gene, V gene, D gene, CDR3 DNA, CDR3 protein. The D gene is left open where the match is weak. Rows give clone size only sometimes, using once, few, many, or a class for an expanded clone.

abundance: .; j_gene: TRBJ2-1; v_gene: TRBV7-9; d_gene: .; CDR3nt: TGTGCCAGCAGCCCACTCCCCGGGAGCTCCTACAATGAGCAGTTCTTC; CDR3aa: CASSPLPGSSYNEQFF
abundance: .; j_gene: TRBJ1-2; v_gene: TRBV30; d_gene: TRBD1; CDR3nt: TGTGCCTGGAGTGCCGGGACAGGGGGTGGCTACACCTTC; CDR3aa: CAWSAGTGGGYTF
abundance: .; j_gene: TRBJ1-1; v_gene: TRBV6-5; d_gene: .; CDR3nt: TGTGCCAGCAGTTTGTTTGCGAACACTGAAGCTTTCTTT; CDR3aa: CASSLFANTEAFF
abundance: .; j_gene: TRBJ1-1; v_gene: TRBV18; d_gene: .; CDR3nt: TGTGCCAGCTCGCCGGGACTGGCGAACACTGAAGCTTTCTTT; CDR3aa: CASSPGLANTEAFF
abundance: once; j_gene: TRBJ1-6; v_gene: TRBV5-6; d_gene: .; CDR3nt: TGTGCCAGCAGCTTGGAGAACGGGCTGAGGACGATCCACTTT; CDR3aa: CASSLENGLRTIHF
abundance: .; j_gene: TRBJ1-5; v_gene: TRBV19; d_gene: .; CDR3nt: TGTGCCAGAACACGGAATAGCAATCAGCCCCAGCATTTT; CDR3aa: CARTRNSNQPQHF
abundance: .; j_gene: TRBJ2-1; v_gene: TRBV10-3; d_gene: .; CDR3nt: TGTGCCATCAGCGGGTCTCTTTCAGCAGGGGAGAATGAGCAGTTCTTC; CDR3aa: CAISGSLSAGENEQFF
abundance: few; j_gene: TRBJ1-5; v_gene: TRBV7-9; d_gene: .; CDR3nt: TGTGCCAGCAGCCTTCCTGGGGTCAATCAGCCCCAGCATTTT; CDR3aa: CASSLPGVNQPQHF
abundance: .; j_gene: TRBJ1-1; v_gene: TRBV6-8; d_gene: .; CDR3nt: TGTGCCAGCAGTACGGGCCCAGGCACTGAAGCTTTCTTT; CDR3aa: CASSTGPGTEAFF
abundance: .; j_gene: TRBJ2-7; v_gene: TRBV18; d_gene: TRBD1; CDR3nt: TGTGCCAGCTCACCACGGCTATTCGGGACAGGGGTAACCGAGCAGTACTTC; CDR3aa: CASSPRLFGTGVTEQYF
abundance: .; j_gene: TRBJ1-1; v_gene: TRBV7-2; d_gene: .; CDR3nt: TGTGCCAGTCAACAGGGATGGAACACTGAAGCTTTCTTT; CDR3aa: CASQQGWNTEAFF
abundance: .; j_gene: TRBJ1-1; v_gene: TRBV21-1; d_gene: .; CDR3nt: TGTGCCAGCAGCAAAGTTTCCAGGGAGAGGATTACTGAAGCTTTCTTT; CDR3aa: CASSKVSRERITEAFF
abundance: .; j_gene: TRBJ1-5; v_gene: TRBV27; d_gene: .; CDR3nt: TGTGCCAGCAGCTCGCAGGGTTATAGCAATCAGCCCCAGCATTTT; CDR3aa: CASSSQGYSNQPQHF
abundance: .; j_gene: TRBJ1-2; v_gene: TRBV7-2; d_gene: .; CDR3nt: TGTGCCAGCAGCTTAGGTGGGCAGGGCGTCGACTATGGCTACACCTTC; CDR3aa: CASSLGGQGVDYGYTF
abundance: .; j_gene: TRBJ1-4; v_gene: TRBV27; d_gene: TRBD1; CDR3nt: TGTGCCAGCAGCAACGACAGGGGGAGGGAAAAACTGTTTTTT; CDR3aa: CASSNDRGREKLFF
abundance: .; j_gene: TRBJ1-2; v_gene: TRBV28; d_gene: .; CDR3nt: TGTGCCAGCTCCCTGGGGCCCTGGTCGAAGCTCGATGGCTACACCTTC; CDR3aa: CASSLGPWSKLDGYTF
abundance: .; j_gene: TRBJ1-4; v_gene: TRBV28; d_gene: .; CDR3nt: TGTGCCAGCAGTGCTGGCCAGATTGAAAAACTGTTTTTT; CDR3aa: CASSAGQIEKLFF
abundance: .; j_gene: TRBJ1-2; v_gene: TRBV2; d_gene: .; CDR3nt: TGTGCCAGCAGTGAATTGGCTGTATATGGCTACACCTTC; CDR3aa: CASSELAVYGYTF
abundance: .; j_gene: TRBJ1-3; v_gene: TRBV11-2; d_gene: .; CDR3nt: TGTGCCAGCAGCTCCCGACGGCCCCACTCTGGAAACACCATATATTTT; CDR3aa: CASSSRRPHSGNTIYF
abundance: .; j_gene: TRBJ2-3; v_gene: TRBV6-5; d_gene: .; CDR3nt: TGTGCCAGCAGTTCACCCTCGGGTCGCGGCACAGATACGCAGTATTTT; CDR3aa: CASSSPSGRGTDTQYF
abundance: .; j_gene: TRBJ2-1; v_gene: TRBV6-5; d_gene: .; CDR3nt: TGTGCCATGGCCCGGGGAACCTACAATGAGCAGTTCTTC; CDR3aa: CAMARGTYNEQFF
abundance: .; j_gene: TRBJ2-5; v_gene: TRBV29-1; d_gene: .; CDR3nt: TGCAGCGTAAACAGGGTAACGGGAGAGACCCAGTACTTC; CDR3aa: CSVNRVTGETQYF
abundance: .; j_gene: TRBJ1-1; v_gene: TRBV6-4; d_gene: TRBD1; CDR3nt: TGTGCCAGCAGGGAACAGGGGGCTGACACTGAAGCTTTCTTT; CDR3aa: CASREQGADTEAFF
abundance: .; j_gene: TRBJ2-7; v_gene: TRBV7-2; d_gene: TRBD1; CDR3nt: TGTGCCAGCAGCCTAGCATCCGACAGGGAGTCCTACGAGCAGTACTTC; CDR3aa: CASSLASDRESYEQYF
abundance: .; j_gene: TRBJ1-2; v_gene: TRBV28; d_gene: TRBD1; CDR3nt: TGTGCCAGCAGGCTGACAGGGAATGGCTACACCTTC; CDR3aa: CASRLTGNGYTF
abundance: once; j_gene: TRBJ2-7; v_gene: TRBV7-2; d_gene: .; CDR3nt: TGTGCCAGCAGCTTAGGGGATACAGTTACCTACGAGCAGTACTTC; CDR3aa: CASSLGDTVTYEQYF
abundance: .; j_gene: TRBJ1-1; v_gene: TRBV20-1; d_gene: .; CDR3nt: TGCAGTGCTGCTCCCCCCACTGAAGCTTTCTTT; CDR3aa: CSAAPPTEAFF
abundance: .; j_gene: TRBJ1-3; v_gene: TRBV7-2; d_gene: .; CDR3nt: TGTGCCAGCAGCTCCACCTCTGGGGTTGGAAACACCATATATTTT; CDR3aa: CASSSTSGVGNTIYF
abundance: .; j_gene: TRBJ2-7; v_gene: TRBV13; d_gene: TRBD1; CDR3nt: TGTGCCAGCAGTAGAACCCCCGGACAGGGAAAAAACGAGCAGTACTTC; CDR3aa: CASSRTPGQGKNEQYF
abundance: .; j_gene: TRBJ1-1; v_gene: TRBV7-6; d_gene: TRBD1; CDR3nt: TGTGCCAGCAGCTTGGGACAGGGATCAAGAATGAACACTGAAGCTTTCTTT; CDR3aa: CASSLGQGSRMNTEAFF
abundance: .; j_gene: TRBJ1-2; v_gene: TRBV12-3/TRBV12-4; d_gene: .; CDR3nt: TGTGCCAGCAGTACTCCGGGATATGGCTACACCTTC; CDR3aa: CASSTPGYGYTF
abundance: once; j_gene: TRBJ1-5; v_gene: TRBV29-1; d_gene: .; CDR3nt: TGCAGCCCTCGGAATCAGCCCCAGCATTTT; CDR3aa: CSPRNQPQHF
abundance: .; j_gene: TRBJ2-1; v_gene: TRBV3-1/TRBV3-2; d_gene: .; CDR3nt: TGTGCCAGCAGCCAAGTTCACGCAGGGGACAATGAGCAGTTCTTC; CDR3aa: CASSQVHAGDNEQFF
abundance: .; j_gene: TRBJ2-5; v_gene: TRBV19; d_gene: TRBD1; CDR3nt: TGTGCCAGTACCGAAGGGACAGGGGAAGAGACCCAGTACTTC; CDR3aa: CASTEGTGEETQYF
abundance: .; j_gene: TRBJ2-7; v_gene: TRBV4-2; d_gene: .; CDR3nt: TGTGCCAGCAGCCAAACCGGGACCACCTACGAGCAGTACTTC; CDR3aa: CASSQTGTTYEQYF
abundance: .; j_gene: TRBJ1-2; v_gene: TRBV7-8; d_gene: .; CDR3nt: TGTGCCAGCAGCTTAGGGGGCAACTATGGCTACACCTTC; CDR3aa: CASSLGGNYGYTF
abundance: .; j_gene: TRBJ1-2; v_gene: TRBV28; d_gene: .; CDR3nt: TGTGCCAGCAGTTTAGGAATAACGGGCTACACCTTC; CDR3aa: CASSLGITGYTF